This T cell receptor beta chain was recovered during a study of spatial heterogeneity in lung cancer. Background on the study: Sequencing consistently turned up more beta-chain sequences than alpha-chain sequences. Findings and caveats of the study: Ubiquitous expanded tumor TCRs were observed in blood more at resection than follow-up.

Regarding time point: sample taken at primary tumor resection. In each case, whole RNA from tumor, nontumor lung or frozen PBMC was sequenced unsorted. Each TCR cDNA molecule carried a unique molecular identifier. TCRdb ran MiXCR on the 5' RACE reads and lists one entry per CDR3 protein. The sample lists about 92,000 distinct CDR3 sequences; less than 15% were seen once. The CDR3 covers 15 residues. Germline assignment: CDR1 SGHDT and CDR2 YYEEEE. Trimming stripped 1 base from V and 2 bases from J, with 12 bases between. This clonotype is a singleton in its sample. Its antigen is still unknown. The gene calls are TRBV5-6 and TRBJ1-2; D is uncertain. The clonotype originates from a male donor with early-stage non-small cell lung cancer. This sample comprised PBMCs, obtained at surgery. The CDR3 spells CASSLIPDFNYGYTF. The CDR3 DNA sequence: TGTGCCAGCAGCTTGATCCCGGACTTCAACTATGGCTACACCTTC.